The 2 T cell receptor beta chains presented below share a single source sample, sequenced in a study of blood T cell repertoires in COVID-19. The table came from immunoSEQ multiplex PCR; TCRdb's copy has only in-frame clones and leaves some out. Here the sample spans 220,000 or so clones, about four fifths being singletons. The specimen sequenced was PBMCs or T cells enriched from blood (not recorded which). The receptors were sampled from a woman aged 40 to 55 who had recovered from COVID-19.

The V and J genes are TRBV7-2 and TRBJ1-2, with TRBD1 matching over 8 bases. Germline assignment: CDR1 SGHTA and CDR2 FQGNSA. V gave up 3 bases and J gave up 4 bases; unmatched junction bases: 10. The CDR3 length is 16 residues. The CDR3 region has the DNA TGTGCCAGCAGCTTGGACAGGGCCGGTTCGGTCTATGGCTACACCTTC. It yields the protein CASSLDRAGSVYGYTF.

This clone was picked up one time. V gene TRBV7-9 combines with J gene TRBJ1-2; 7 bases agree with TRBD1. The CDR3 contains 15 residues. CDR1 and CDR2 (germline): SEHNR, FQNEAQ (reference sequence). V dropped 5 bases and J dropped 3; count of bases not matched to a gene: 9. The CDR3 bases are TGTGCCAGCAGCCCGAGCGGACAGGCCGACTATGGCTACACCTTC. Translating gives CASSPSGQADYGYTF.